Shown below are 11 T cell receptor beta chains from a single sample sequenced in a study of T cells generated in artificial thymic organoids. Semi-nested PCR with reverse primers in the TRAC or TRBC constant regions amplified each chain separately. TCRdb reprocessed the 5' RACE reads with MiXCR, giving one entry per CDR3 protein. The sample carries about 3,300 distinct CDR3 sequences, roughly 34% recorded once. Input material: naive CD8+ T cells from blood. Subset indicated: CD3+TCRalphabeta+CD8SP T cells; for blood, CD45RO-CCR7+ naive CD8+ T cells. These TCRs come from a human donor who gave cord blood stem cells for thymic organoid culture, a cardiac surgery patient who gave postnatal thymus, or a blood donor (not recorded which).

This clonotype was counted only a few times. The CDR3 nucleotides read TGTGCCACCAGCAGAGTTGCCAGCAATCAGCCCCAGCATTTT. Translation gives CATSRVASNQPQHF. V usage is TRBV15 and J usage is TRBJ1-5; unclear D gene. From germline, CDR1 is LNHNV and CDR2 YYDKDF (reference sequence). The ends were cut back, 1 base at V and 1 base at J, with 5 bases in the middle. This CDR3 comprises 14 residues.

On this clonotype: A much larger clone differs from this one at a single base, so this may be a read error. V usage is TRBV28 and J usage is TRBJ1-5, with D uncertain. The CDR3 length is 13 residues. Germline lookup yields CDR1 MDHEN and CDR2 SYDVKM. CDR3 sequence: CASSLLGYQPRHF. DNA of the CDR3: TGTGCCAGCAGTTTATTGGGGTATCAGCCCCGGCATTTT.

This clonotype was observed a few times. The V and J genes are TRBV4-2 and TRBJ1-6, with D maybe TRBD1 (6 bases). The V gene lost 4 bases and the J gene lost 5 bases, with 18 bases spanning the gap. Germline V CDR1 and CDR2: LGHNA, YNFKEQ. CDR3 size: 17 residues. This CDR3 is CASSLQLWDTDNSPLHF. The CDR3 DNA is TGTGCCAGCAGCCTCCAATTATGGGACACCGATAATTCACCCCTCCACTTT.

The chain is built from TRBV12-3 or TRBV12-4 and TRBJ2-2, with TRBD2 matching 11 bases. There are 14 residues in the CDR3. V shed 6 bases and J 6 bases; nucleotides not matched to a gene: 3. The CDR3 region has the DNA TGTGCCAGCAGGGTAGCGGGGGGGCCCGGGGAGCTGTTTTTT. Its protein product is CASRVAGGPGELFF.

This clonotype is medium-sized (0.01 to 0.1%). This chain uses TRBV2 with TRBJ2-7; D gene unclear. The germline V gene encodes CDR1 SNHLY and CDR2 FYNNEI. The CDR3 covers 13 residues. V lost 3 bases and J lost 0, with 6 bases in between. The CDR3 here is CASSEASSYEQYF. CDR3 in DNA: TGTGCCAGCAGTGAGGCCTCCTCCTACGAGCAGTACTTC.

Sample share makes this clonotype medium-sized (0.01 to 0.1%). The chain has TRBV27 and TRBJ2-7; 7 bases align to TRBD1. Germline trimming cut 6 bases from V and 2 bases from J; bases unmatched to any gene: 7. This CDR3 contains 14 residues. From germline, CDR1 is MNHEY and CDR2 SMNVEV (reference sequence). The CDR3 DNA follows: TGTGCCAGCAGGAAACAGGGGATCCCCTACGAGCAGTACTTC. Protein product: CASRKQGIPYEQYF.

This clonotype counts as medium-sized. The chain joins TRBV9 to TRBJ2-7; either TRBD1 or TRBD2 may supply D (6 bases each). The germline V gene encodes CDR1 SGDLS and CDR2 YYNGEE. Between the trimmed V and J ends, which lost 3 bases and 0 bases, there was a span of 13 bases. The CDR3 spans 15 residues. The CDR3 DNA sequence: TGTGCCAGCAGCGCAGGGGACTCCCACTCCTACGAGCAGTACTTC. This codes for CASSAGDSHSYEQYF.

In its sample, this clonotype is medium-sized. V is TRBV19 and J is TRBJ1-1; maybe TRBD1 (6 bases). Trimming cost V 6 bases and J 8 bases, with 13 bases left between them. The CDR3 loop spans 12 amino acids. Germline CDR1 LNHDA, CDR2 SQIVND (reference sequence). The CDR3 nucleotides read TGTGCCAGTAGATTGAAGGGGACAGAAGCTTTCTTT. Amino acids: CASRLKGTEAFF.

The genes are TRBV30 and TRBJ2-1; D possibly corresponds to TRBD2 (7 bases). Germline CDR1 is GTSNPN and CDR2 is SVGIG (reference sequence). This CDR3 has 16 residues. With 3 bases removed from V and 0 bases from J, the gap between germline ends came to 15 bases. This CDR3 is CAWRGGGALSYNEQFF. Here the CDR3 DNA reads TGTGCCTGGAGAGGGGGGGGGGCCCTCTCCTACAATGAGCAGTTCTTC.

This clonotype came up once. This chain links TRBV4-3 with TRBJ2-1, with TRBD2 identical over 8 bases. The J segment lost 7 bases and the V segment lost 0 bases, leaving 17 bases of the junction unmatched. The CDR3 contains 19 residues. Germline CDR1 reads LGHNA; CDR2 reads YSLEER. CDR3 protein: CASSQEPSIGLSGSNEQFF. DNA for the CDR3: TGCGCCAGCAGCCAAGAGCCCTCAATAGGACTAAGCGGGAGTAATGAGCAGTTCTTC.

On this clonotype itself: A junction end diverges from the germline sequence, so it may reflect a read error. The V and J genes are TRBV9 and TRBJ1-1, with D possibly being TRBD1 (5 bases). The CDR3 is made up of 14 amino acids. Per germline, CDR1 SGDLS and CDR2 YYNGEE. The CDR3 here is CASSSGSLDTEASF. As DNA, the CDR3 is TGTGCCAGCAGCTCGGGTTCCCTGGACACTGAAGCTTCCTTT.